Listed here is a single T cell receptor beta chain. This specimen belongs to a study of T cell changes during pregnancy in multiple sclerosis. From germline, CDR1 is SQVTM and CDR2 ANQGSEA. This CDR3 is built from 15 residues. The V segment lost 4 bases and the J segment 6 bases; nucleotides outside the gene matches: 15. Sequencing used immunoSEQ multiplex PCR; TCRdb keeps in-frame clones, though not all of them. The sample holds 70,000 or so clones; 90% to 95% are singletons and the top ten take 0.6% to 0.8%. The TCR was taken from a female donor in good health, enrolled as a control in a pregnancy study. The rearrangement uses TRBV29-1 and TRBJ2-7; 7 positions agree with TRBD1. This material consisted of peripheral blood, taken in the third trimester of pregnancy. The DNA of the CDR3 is TGCAGCGTTGTTTCCCGGGACAGCCTCTCTCCCGAGCAGTACTTC. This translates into CSVVSRDSLSPEQYF.